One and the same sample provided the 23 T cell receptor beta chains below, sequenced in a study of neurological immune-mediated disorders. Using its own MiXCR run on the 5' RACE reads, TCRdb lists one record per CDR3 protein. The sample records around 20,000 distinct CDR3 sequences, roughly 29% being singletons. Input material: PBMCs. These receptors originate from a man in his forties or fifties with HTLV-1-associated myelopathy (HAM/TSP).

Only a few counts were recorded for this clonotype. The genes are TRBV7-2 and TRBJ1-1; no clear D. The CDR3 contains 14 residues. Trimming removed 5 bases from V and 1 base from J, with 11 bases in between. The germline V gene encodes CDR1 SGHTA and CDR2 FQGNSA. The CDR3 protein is CASSETASNTEAFF. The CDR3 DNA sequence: TGTGCCAGCAGCGAGACCGCTTCGAACACTGAAGCTTTCTTT.

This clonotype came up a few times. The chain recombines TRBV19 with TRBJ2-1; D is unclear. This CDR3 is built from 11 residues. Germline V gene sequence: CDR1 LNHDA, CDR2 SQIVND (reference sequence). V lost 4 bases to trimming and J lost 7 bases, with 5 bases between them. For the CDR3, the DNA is TGTGCCAGTAGTAGTTTTAATGAGCAGTTCTTC. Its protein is CASSSFNEQFF.

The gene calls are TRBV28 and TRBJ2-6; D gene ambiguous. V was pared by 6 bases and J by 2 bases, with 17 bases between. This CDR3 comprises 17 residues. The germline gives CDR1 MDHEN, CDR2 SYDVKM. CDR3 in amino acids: CASSRNVGQAGANVLTF. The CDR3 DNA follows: TGTGCCAGCAGCCGAAATGTGGGCCAAGCTGGGGCCAACGTCCTGACTTTC. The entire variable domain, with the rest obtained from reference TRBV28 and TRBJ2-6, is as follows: DVKVTQSSRYLVKRTGEKVFLECVQDMDHENMFWYRQDPGLGLRLIYFSYDVKMKEKGDIPEGYSVSREKKERFSLILESASTNQTSMYLCASSRNVGQAGANVLTFGAGSRLTVL.

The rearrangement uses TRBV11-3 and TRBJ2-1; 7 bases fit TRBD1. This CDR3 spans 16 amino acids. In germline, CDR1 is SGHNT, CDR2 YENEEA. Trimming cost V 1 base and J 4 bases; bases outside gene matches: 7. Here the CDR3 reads CASSLAWTGVYNEQFF. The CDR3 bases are TGTGCCAGCAGCTTAGCTTGGACAGGAGTTTACAATGAGCAGTTCTTC. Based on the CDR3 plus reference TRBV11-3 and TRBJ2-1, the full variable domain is EAGVVQSPRYKIIEKKQPVAFWCNPISGHNTLYWYLQNLGQGPELLIRYENEEAVDDSQLPKDRFSAERLKGVDSTLKIQPAELGDSAVYLCASSLAWTGVYNEQFFGPGTRLTVL.

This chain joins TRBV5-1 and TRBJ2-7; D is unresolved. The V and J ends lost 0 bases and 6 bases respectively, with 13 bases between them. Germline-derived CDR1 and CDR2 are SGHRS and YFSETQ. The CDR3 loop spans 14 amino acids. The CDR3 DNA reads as TGCGCCAGCAGCTTGGCCGGCATGGGTCGCGAGCAGTACTTC. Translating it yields CASSLAGMGREQYF.

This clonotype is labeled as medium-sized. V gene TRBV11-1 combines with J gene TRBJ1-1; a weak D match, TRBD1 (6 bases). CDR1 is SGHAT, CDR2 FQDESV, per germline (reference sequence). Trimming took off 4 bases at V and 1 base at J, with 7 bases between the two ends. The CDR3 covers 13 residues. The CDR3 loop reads CASSSGQNTEAFF. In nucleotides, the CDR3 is TGTGCCAGCAGCTCGGGACAGAACACTGAAGCTTTCTTT.

The CDR3 loop is CASTSRGLNTEAFF. The CDR3 nucleotides read TGCGCCAGCACAAGCAGGGGGTTGAACACTGAAGCTTTCTTT. This sequence joins TRBV5-1 and TRBJ1-1; 7 bases match TRBD1. Trimming removed 6 bases from V and 0 bases from J; junction bases left unmatched: 5. Germline lookup yields CDR1 SGHRS and CDR2 YFSETQ. The CDR3 totals 14 residues. The full variable domain, rest sourced from reference TRBV5-1 and TRBJ1-1, is KAGVTQTPRYLIKTRGQQVTLSCSPISGHRSVSWYQQTPGQGLQFLFEYFSETQRNKGNFPGRFSGRQFSNSRSEMNVSTLELGDSALYLCASTSRGLNTEAFFGQGTRLTVV.

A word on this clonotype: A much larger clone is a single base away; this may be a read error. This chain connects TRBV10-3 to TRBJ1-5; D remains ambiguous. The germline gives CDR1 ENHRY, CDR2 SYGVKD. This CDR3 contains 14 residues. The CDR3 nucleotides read TGTGTCACGAACCTGGATGGGGGCAATCAGCCCCAGCATTTT. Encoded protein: CVTNLDGGNQPQHF.

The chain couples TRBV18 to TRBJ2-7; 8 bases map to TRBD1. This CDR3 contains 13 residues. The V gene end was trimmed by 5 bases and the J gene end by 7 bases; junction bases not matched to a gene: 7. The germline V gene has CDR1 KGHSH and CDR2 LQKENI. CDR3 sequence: CASSGLTGDEQYF. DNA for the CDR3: TGTGCCAGCTCAGGACTGACAGGGGATGAGCAGTACTTC.

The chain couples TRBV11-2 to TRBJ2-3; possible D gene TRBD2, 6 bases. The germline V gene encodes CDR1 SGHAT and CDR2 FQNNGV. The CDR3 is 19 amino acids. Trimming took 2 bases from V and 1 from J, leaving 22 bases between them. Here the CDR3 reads CASSLNYFGRGGGTDTQYF. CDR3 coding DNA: TGTGCCAGCAGCTTAAACTATTTCGGCCGGGGAGGAGGCACAGATACGCAGTATTTT.

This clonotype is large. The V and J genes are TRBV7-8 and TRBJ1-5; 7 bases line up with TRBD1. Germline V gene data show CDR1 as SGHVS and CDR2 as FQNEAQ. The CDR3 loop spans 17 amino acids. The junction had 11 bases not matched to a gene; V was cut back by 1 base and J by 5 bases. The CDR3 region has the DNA TGTGCCAGCAGCTTAGTGTGGGACAGCCACCGTTATCAGCCCCAGCATTTT. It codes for CASSLVWDSHRYQPQHF.

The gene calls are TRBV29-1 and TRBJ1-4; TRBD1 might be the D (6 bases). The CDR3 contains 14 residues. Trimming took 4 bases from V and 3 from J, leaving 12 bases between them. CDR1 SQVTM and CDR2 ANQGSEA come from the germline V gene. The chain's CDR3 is CSVARGQSNEKLFF. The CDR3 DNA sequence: TGCAGCGTTGCCCGTGGACAGTCTAATGAAAAACTGTTTTTT.

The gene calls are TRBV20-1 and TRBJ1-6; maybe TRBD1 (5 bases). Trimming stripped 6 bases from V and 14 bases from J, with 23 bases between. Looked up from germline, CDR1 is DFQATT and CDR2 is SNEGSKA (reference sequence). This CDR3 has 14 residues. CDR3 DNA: TGCAGTGCCACCACCATCGGGGCTAATTTATCCCTCCACTTT. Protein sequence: CSATTIGANLSLHF.

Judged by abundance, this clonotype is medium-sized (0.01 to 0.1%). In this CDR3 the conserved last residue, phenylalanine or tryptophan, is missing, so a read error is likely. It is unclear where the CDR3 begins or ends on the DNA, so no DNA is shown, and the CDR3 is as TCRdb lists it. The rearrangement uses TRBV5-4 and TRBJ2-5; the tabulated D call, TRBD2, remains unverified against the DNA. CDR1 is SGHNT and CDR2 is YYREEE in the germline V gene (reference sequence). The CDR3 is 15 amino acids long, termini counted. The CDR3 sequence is CASSRGIAGDLEDGL.

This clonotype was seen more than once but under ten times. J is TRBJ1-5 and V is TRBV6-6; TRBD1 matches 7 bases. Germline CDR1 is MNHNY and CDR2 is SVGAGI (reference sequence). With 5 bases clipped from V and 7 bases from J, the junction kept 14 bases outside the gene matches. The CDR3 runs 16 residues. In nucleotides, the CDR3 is TGTGCCAGCAGTCCAACGACAGGGATGAGGGGCCAGCCCCAGCATTTT. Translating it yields CASSPTTGMRGQPQHF.

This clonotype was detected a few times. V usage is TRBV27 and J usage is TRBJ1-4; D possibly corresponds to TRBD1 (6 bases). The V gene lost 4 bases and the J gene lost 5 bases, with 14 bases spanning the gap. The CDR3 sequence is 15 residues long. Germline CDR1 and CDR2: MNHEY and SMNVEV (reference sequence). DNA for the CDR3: TGTGCCAGCAGTTCGACCGGGACATGGAATGAAAAACTGTTTTTT. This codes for CASSSTGTWNEKLFF.

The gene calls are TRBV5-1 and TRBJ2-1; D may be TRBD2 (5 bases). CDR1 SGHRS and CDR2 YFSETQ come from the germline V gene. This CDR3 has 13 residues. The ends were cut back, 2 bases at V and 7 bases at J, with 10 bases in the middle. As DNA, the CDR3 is TGCGCCAGCAGCTTCGAGGGTAGGAATGAGCAGTTCTTC. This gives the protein CASSFEGRNEQFF.

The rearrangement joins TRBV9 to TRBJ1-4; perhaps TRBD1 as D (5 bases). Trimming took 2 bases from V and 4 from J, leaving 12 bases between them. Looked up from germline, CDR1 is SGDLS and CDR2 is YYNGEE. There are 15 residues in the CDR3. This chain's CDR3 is CASSVAGADNEKLFF. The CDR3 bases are TGTGCCAGCAGCGTGGCCGGGGCGGATAATGAAAAACTGTTTTTT.

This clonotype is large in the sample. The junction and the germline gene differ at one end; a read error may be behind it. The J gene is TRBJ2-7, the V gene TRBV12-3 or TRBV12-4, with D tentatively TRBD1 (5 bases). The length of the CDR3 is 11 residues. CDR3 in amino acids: CASSLGSGHRF. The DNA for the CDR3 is TGTGCCAGCAGTTTAGGTTCCGGACACCGCTTC.

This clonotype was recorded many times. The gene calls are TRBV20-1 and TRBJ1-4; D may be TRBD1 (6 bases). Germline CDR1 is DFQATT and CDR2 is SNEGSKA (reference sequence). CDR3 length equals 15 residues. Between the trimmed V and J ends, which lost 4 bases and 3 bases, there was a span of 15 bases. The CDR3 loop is CSAKDGGASNEKLFF. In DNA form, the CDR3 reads TGCAGTGCTAAAGACGGGGGCGCATCTAATGAAAAACTGTTTTTT.

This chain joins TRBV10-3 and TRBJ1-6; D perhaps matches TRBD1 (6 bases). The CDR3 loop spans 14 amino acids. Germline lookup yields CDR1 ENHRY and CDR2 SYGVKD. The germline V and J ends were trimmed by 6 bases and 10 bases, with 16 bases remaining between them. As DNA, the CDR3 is TGTGCCATCAGGGGCCAAAGGGGGGAATCACCCCTCCACTTT. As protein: CAIRGQRGESPLHF.

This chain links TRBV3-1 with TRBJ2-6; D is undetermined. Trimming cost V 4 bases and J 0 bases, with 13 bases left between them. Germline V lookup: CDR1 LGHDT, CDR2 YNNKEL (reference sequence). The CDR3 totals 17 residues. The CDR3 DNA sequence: TGTGCCAGCAGCCTCATAAGAGGACCCTCTGGGGCCAACGTCCTGACTTTC. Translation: CASSLIRGPSGANVLTF. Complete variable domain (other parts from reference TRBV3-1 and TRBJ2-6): DTAVSQTPKYLVTQMGNDKSIKCEQNLGHDTMYWYKQDSKKFLKIMFSYNNKELIINETVPNRFSPKSPDKAHLNLHINSLELGDSAVYFCASSLIRGPSGANVLTFGAGSRLTVL.

CDR3 sequence: CASVTDRENEQYF. CDR3 coding DNA: TGTGCTTCCGTGACCGACAGGGAGAACGAGCAGTACTTC. This rearrangement joins TRBV7-9 to TRBJ2-7; 7 bases agree with TRBD1. The CDR3 runs 13 residues. CDR1 SEHNR and CDR2 FQNEAQ come from the germline V gene (reference sequence). Combining the CDR3 with reference TRBV7-9 and TRBJ2-7 gives the whole variable domain DTGVSQNPRHKITKRGQNVTFRCDPISEHNRLYWYRQTLGQGPEFLTYFQNEAQLEKSRLLSDRFSAERPKGSFSTLEIQRTEQGDSAMYLCASVTDRENEQYFGPGTRLTVT.